What follows are 8 T cell receptor beta chains derived from one specimen sequenced in a study of T cells in narcolepsy. The protocol was immunoSEQ multiplex PCR, while the TCRdb copy is restricted to in-frame clones and leaves out a portion. The repertoire holds about 30,000 clones, with around 82% as singletons. The source material was CD45RA- memory CD4+ T cells from PBMCs. These receptors originate from a human donor with narcolepsy.

The V and J genes are TRBV9 and TRBJ2-2, with 11 positions matching TRBD2. Germline assignment: CDR1 SGDLS and CDR2 YYNGEE. Trimming at V came to 2 bases and at J to 4 bases, leaving 7 bases not matched to a gene. This CDR3 spans 17 amino acids. The CDR3 loop reads CASSVLAGGRGTGELFF. CDR3 coding DNA: TGTGCCAGCAGCGTGTTAGCGGGAGGGCGAGGCACCGGGGAGCTGTTTTTT.

The V and J genes are TRBV30 and TRBJ1-1; no clear D. CDR1 and CDR2 (germline): GTSNPN, SVGIG (reference sequence). The CDR3 sequence is 13 residues long. Trimming took 7 bases from V and 2 from J, leaving 14 bases between them. CDR3 sequence: CAFSQEGNTEAFF. CDR3 bases: TGTGCCTTCTCGCAGGAGGGAAACACTGAAGCTTTCTTT.

V gene TRBV28 combines with J gene TRBJ1-3, with 8 positions matching TRBD1. Germline assignment: CDR1 MDHEN and CDR2 SYDVKM. V lost 6 bases and J lost 8; bases outside the gene matches: 15. The CDR3 extends over 16 amino acids. This CDR3 reads CASRLGGTGVVDTIYF. CDR3 DNA sequence: TGTGCCAGCAGACTAGGAGGGACAGGCGTGGTGGACACCATATATTTT. The full variable domain, in which reference TRBV28 and TRBJ1-3 provide the parts outside the CDR3, is DVKVTQSSRYLVKRTGEKVFLECVQDMDHENMFWYRQDPGLGLRLIYFSYDVKMKEKGDIPEGYSVSREKKERFSLILESASTNQTSMYLCASRLGGTGVVDTIYFGEGSWLTVV.

This chain joins TRBV29-1 and TRBJ2-7; 12 nucleotides line up with TRBD1. After removal of 5 bases from V and 6 bases from J, the junction contained 5 bases not matched to a gene. Per the germline V gene, CDR1 is SQVTM and CDR2 is ANQGSEA. The CDR3 covers 13 residues. The CDR3 protein is CSVPGQGAFEQYF. As DNA, the CDR3 is TGCAGCGTTCCGGGACAGGGGGCGTTCGAGCAGTACTTC.

The chain employs TRBV5-1 and TRBJ1-4; perhaps TRBD1 as D (6 bases). V lost 0 bases and J 8 bases, leaving 11 bases between the germline ends. The CDR3 extends over 14 amino acids. Germline V gene sequence: CDR1 SGHRS, CDR2 YFSETQ. CDR3 sequence (DNA): TGCGCCAGCAGCTTGGACAGGGTAGGAGAAAAACTGTTTTTT. Its translation is CASSLDRVGEKLFF.

This chain links TRBV7-2 with TRBJ2-5; no clear D. V was shortened by 7 bases and J by 5 bases, with 14 bases between the two germline ends. Per germline, CDR1 SGHTA and CDR2 FQGNSA. This CDR3 has 13 residues. The CDR3 reads CASTRSGGETQYF. CDR3 bases: TGTGCCAGCACCCGCTCCGGCGGTGAGACCCAGTACTTC.

The chain joins TRBV10-1 to TRBJ1-4; possibly TRBD1 for D (5 bases). With 10 bases removed from V and 5 bases from J, the gap between germline ends came to 14 bases. CDR3 length: 13 amino acids. Germline V gives CDR1 WNHNN, CDR2 SYGVQD (reference sequence). The CDR3 region has the DNA TGCGCCATGACGTATAGGGGAAATGAAAAACTGTTTTTT. Translation gives CAMTYRGNEKLFF.

This chain uses TRBV2 with TRBJ2-2, with D unresolved. The V gene lost 6 bases and the J gene lost 5 bases, with 4 bases spanning the gap. In germline, CDR1 is SNHLY, CDR2 FYNNEI. The CDR3 length is 11 residues. CDR3 nucleotide sequence: TGTGCCAGCAGCCGTACCGGGGAGCTGTTTTTT. Its protein product is CASSRTGELFF.